This TCR beta chain derives from a study of blood T cell repertoires in COVID-19. Study-wide background: Researchers got acute and convalescent COVID-19 samples from the United States, Italy and Spain. T cells, B-cell-depleted T cells, or PBMCs supplied cDNA or gDNA.

How the authors handled the data: Cell counts per sample came from amplifying reference gene primers. Clones were read by immunoSEQ multiplex PCR, and TCRdb kept only the in-frame ones, dropping some. V, J and clone size are taken as reported in that table, and D and trimming were inferred from the DNA itself. The data hold some 200,000 clones, with around nine tenths observed a single time. V lost 5 bases to trimming and J lost 7 bases; unmatched junction nucleotides: 10. The CDR3 contains 16 residues. From germline, CDR1 is SGHVS and CDR2 FNYEAQ. The chain employs TRBV7-6 and TRBJ2-5; 13 bases fit TRBD2. The sequenced sample consisted of peripheral blood. The TCR comes from a man aged 45-65 years with acute or convalescent COVID-19. The CDR3 protein is CASSRYGTSGEVTQYF. DNA of the CDR3: TGTGCCAGCAGCCGATATGGGACTAGCGGGGAAGTGACCCAGTACTTC.